The rows below give T cell receptor beta chains drawn from one sample of a study of T cells after yellow fever vaccination. TCRdb re-called the 5' RACE reads through MiXCR, storing one row per CDR3 protein. The sample holds some 220,000 distinct CDR3 sequences, roughly 3% seen once. The specimen was CD4+ T cells sorted from PBMCs, collected 10 days after the yellow fever booster vaccination. The receptor source for this set is a man between 18 and 29 years old who received the YFV17D yellow fever vaccine. Each CDR3 is given with its conserved first and last residue. Fields, in order: J gene, V gene, D gene, clone size, CDR3 DNA, CDR3 protein. The D gene is left open where the match is weak. Clone size is not always given. Where it is, it says once, few, many or a class for expanded clones.

TRBJ2-3 TRBV29-1 NA many TGCAGCGTTGACAGGGATTTGAATACGCAGTATTTT CSVDRDLNTQYF
TRBJ1-1 TRBV5-5 NA few TGTGCCAGCAGCTTGGGACAGATGGGGAACACTGAAGCTTTCTTT CASSLGQMGNTEAFF
TRBJ2-5 TRBV5-4 TRBD1 many TGTGCCAGCAGCCCAGAAGGGCGGTTGGGACAGGTAGGACAGTACTTC CASSPEGRLGQVGQYF
TRBJ2-1 TRBV6-2/TRBV6-3 NA few TGTGCCAGCAGTTACGCCTGGCTCCCCAATGAGCAGTTCTTC CASSYAWLPNEQFF
TRBJ2-3 TRBV29-1 NA NA TGCAGCGTTGACCCCTCTAGCACAGATACGCAGTATTTT CSVDPSSTDTQYF
TRBJ2-5 TRBV3-1 NA few TGTGCCAGCAGCCTCCAGGCCGTGACCCAGTACTTC CASSLQAVTQYF
TRBJ1-2 TRBV1 NA few TGCACCAGCAGCCAAGACGGGACCTATGGTAACTATGGCTACACCTTC CTSSQDGTYGNYGYTF
TRBJ1-2 TRBV5-1 NA NA TGCGCCAGCAGCTTGGCCTCAGGGAACTATGGCTACACCTTC CASSLASGNYGYTF
TRBJ2-1 TRBV5-5 NA many TGTGCCAGCAGCTCGCTCAGCGATGAGCAGTTCTTC CASSSLSDEQFF
TRBJ1-1 TRBV7-9 NA NA TGTGCCAGCAGCCCCATGGGTCCTGCGGGGAACACTGAAGCTTTCTTT CASSPMGPAGNTEAFF
TRBJ2-5 TRBV12-3/TRBV12-4 TRBD1 NA TGTGCCAGCAGTTTGACCAGGGACAGGGGGCTCCGGGCCCAGTACTTC CASSLTRDRGLRAQYF
TRBJ2-1 TRBV7-2 NA many TGTGCCAGCAGCTCCCTAGTTAGGCATGAGCAGTTCTTC CASSSLVRHEQFF
TRBJ1-1 TRBV6-5 NA few TGTGCCAGCAGCCCCCGTTTGGAGAACACTGAAGCTTTCTTT CASSPRLENTEAFF
TRBJ2-3 TRBV18 NA many TGTGCCAGCTCACCGAGTAGGGGCACAGATACGCAGTATTTT CASSPSRGTDTQYF
TRBJ2-7 TRBV5-5 TRBD1 few TGTGCCAGCAGTTTTTGGCCCAATGATGACAGGGCGATCGGCGAGCAGTACTTC CASSFWPNDDRAIGEQYF
TRBJ2-1 TRBV7-3 NA NA TGTGCCAGCAGCCCGCGGGGGCCCGGGTATGAGCAGTTCTTC CASSPRGPGYEQFF
TRBJ2-2 TRBV12-3/TRBV12-4 NA many TGTGCCAGCACCTATGGTGGGACCACCACCGGGGAGCTGTTTTTT CASTYGGTTTGELFF
TRBJ1-1 TRBV5-1 NA many TGCGCCAGCAGCTTTTTGGGGATGGGGGACACTGAAGCTTTCTTT CASSFLGMGDTEAFF
TRBJ2-1 TRBV11-2 TRBD2 many TGTGCCAGCAGCCCAAACCCTAGCGGGGGGTCCTACAATGAGCAGTTCTTC CASSPNPSGGSYNEQFF
TRBJ1-2 TRBV6-5 NA few TGTGCCAGCAGTTTTAATTCTCCGGGACAAGGCTATGGCTACACCTTC CASSFNSPGQGYGYTF
TRBJ2-2 TRBV20-1 NA many TGCAGTGCTAGAGTCCCTCTAGGCACCGGGGAGCTGTTTTTT CSARVPLGTGELFF
TRBJ1-1 TRBV10-3 NA many TGTGCCATCAGTGATTGGTCGGGGGGGACTAACACTGAAGCTTTCTTT CAISDWSGGTNTEAFF